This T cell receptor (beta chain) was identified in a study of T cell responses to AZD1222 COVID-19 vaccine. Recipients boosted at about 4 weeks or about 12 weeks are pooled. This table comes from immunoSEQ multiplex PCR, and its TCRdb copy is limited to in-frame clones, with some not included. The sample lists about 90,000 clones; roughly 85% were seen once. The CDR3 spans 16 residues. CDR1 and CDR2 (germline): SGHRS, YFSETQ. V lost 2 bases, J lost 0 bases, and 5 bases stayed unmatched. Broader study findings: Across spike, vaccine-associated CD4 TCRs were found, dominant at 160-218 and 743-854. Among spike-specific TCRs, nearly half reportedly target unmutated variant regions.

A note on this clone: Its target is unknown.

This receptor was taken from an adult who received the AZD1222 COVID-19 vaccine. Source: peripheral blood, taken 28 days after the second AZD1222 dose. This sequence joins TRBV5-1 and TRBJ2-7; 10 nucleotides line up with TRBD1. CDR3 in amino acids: CASSLVTGGFSYEQYF. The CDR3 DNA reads TGCGCCAGCAGCTTAGTGACAGGGGGCTTCTCCTACGAGCAGTACTTC.